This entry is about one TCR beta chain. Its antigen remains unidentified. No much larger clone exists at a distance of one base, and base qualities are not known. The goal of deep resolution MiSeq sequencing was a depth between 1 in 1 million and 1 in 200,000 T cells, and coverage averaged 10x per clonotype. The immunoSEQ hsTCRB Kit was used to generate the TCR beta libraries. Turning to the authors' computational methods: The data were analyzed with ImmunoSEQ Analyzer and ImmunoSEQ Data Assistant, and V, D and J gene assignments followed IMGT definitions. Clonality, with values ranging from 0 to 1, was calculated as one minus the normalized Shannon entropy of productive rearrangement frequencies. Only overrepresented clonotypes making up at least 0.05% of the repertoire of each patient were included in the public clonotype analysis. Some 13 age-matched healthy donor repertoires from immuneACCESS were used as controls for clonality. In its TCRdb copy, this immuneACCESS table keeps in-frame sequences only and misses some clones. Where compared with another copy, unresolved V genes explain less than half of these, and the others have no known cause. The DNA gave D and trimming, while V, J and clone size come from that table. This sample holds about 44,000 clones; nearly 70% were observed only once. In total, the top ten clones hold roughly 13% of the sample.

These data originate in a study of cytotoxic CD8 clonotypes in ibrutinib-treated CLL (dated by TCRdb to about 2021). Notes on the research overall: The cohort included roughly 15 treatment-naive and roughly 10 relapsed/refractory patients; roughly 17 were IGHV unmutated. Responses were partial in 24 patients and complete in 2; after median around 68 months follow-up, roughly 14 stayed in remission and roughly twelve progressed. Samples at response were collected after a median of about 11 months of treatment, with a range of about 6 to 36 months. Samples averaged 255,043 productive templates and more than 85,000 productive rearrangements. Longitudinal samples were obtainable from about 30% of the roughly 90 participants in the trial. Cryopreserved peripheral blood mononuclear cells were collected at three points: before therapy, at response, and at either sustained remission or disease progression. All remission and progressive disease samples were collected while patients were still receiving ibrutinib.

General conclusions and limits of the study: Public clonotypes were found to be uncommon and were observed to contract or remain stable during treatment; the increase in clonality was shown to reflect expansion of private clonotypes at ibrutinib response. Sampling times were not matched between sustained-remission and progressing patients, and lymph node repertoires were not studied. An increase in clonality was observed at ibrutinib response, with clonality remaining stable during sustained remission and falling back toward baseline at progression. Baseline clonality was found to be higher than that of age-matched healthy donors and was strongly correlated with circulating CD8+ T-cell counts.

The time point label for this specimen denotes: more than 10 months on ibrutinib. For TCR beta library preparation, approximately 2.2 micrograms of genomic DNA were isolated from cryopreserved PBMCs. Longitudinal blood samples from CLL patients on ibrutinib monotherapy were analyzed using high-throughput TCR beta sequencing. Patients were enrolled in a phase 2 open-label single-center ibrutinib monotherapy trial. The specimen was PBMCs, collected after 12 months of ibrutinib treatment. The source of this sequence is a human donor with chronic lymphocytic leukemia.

The CDR3 region reads CASSESNPPAFF. The nucleotide sequence reads TGCGCCAGCAGTGAGTCGAACCCCCCGGCTTTCTTT. The rearrangement joined TRBV10-2 to TRBJ1-1; there is no confident call for the D gene. CDR1 WSHSY and CDR2 SAAADI are derived from the germline V gene. The CDR3 sequence holds 12 residues, the cysteine and phenylalanine included. Just CDR3 DNA is preserved here, 36 bases in frame from base 1. Cut back by 0 bases and 11 bases, the V and J ends lie 10 bases apart.